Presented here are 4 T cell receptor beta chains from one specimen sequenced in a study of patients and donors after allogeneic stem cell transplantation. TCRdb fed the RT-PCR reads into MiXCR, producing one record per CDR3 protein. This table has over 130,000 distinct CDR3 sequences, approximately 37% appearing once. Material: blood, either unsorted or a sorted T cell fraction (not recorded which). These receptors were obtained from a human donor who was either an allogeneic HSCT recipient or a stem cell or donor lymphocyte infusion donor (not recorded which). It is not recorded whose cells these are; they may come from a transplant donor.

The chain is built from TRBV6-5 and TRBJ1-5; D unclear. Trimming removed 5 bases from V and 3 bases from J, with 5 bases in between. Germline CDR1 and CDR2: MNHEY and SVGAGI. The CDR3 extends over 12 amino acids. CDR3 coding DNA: TGTGCCAGCAGTACCTACAATCAGCCCCAGCATTTT. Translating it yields CASSTYNQPQHF.

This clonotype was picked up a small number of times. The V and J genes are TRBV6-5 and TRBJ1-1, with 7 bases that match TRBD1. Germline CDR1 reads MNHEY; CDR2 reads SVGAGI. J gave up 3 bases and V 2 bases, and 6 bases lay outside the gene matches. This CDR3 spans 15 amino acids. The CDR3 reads CASSYHRGGDTEAFF. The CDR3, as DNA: TGTGCCAGCAGTTACCACAGGGGAGGGGACACTGAAGCTTTCTTT.

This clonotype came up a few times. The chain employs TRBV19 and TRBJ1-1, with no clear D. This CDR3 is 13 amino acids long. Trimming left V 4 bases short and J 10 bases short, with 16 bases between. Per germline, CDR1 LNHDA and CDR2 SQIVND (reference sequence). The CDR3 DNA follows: TGTGCCAGTAGTACCTTAGACCTGACCGGAGCTTTCTTT. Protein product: CASSTLDLTGAFF. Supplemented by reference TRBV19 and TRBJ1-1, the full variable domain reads DGGITQSPKYLFRKEGQNVTLSCEQNLNHDAMYWYRQDPGQGLRLIYYSQIVNDFQKGDIAEGYSVSREKKESFPLTVTSAQKNPTAFYLCASSTLDLTGAFFGQGTRLTVV.

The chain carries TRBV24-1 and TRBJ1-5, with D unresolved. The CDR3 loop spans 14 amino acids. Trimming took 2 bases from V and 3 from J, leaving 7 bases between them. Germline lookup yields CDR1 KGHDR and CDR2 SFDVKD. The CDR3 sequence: CATSDSMANQPQHF. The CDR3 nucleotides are TGTGCCACCAGTGATTCCATGGCCAATCAGCCCCAGCATTTT.